The source of this TCR beta chain is a study of shared clonotypes between healthy human individuals. Study-wide findings and caveats: The rarefaction results pointed to incomplete sorted-subset sequencing despite large depth. Larger estimated richness was generally recorded for naive subsets relative to memory subsets.

V was trimmed by 5 bases and J by 1 base, leaving 5 bases between them. Looked up from germline, CDR1 is SEHNR and CDR2 is FQNEAQ (reference sequence). This CDR3 has 12 residues. As concerns this clone: The antigen is not known.

CD45RO-negative cells were positively selected for CCR7, leaving out terminally differentiated effector memory CD45RA+ cells. The donors, healthy adults who were HIV-negative, had experienced no recent acute infections or vaccinations. Sequencing used immunoSEQ multiplex PCR; TCRdb keeps in-frame clones, though not all of them. The data contain hundreds of thousands of clones, roughly 92% of them seen just once; the ten biggest clones take up approximately 25%. The V gene is TRBV7-9, the J gene TRBJ2-5; D not certain. Sequencing was carried out using naive CD8+ T cells sorted from blood. The sequence was obtained from a man aged 25 to 40 in good health. CDR3 residues: CASSPLQETQYF. For the CDR3, the DNA is TGTGCCAGCAGCCCGCTCCAAGAGACCCAGTACTTC.